Below, 27 T cell receptor beta chains from the same sample are listed, as sequenced in a study of control samples from healthy donors and cancer patients. Measured with immunoSEQ multiplex PCR; TCRdb has only the in-frame clones, and not every one. Of 150,000 to 200,000 clones listed, around 89% are singletons. The material sequenced was blood. The receptors originated from a woman aged 45-65 years in good health.

As DNA, the CDR3 is TGTGCCAGCAGCCAATCCCCCTTGCTGGCGGGGATAGATGAGCAGTTCTTC. This encodes CASSQSPLLAGIDEQFF. J is TRBJ2-1 and V is TRBV3-1 (or the pseudogene TRBV3-2); tentative D call: TRBD2 (6 bases). Per the germline V gene, CDR1 is LGHDT and CDR2 is YNNKEL (reference sequence). CDR3 length: 17 amino acids. V was shortened by 2 bases and J by 8 bases, with 22 bases between the two germline ends.

V is TRBV12-3 or TRBV12-4 and J is TRBJ1-2, with 7 bases that match TRBD1. V gave up 5 bases and J gave up 4 bases; unmatched junction bases: 4. The CDR3 has 13 amino acids. As DNA, the CDR3 is TGTGCCAGCAGTAAAGACAGGGTCTATGGCTACACCTTC. The encoded protein is CASSKDRVYGYTF.

The chain couples TRBV3-1 (or the pseudogene TRBV3-2) to TRBJ2-5; 7 bases map to TRBD1. The CDR3 is 15 amino acids. Germline CDR1 is LGHDT and CDR2 is YNNKEL (reference sequence). Trimming removed 4 bases from V and 2 bases from J; junction bases left unmatched: 7. The CDR3 nucleotides read TGTGCCAGCAGCCGCTCCGGGGACAGACAAGAGACCCAGTACTTC. Protein sequence: CASSRSGDRQETQYF.

The chain employs TRBV5-5 and TRBJ2-1; 7 nucleotides align to TRBD2. V was pared by 2 bases and J by 7 bases, with 6 bases of the junction left unmatched. Germline V gives CDR1 SGHKS, CDR2 YYEKEE (reference sequence). The CDR3 is 14 residues long. The CDR3 protein is CASSFPGTTNEQFF. The CDR3 region has the DNA TGTGCCAGCAGCTTCCCCGGGACTACGAATGAGCAGTTCTTC. Filled out from reference TRBV5-5 and TRBJ2-1, the complete variable domain reads DAGVTQSPTHLIKTRGQQVTLRCSPISGHKSVSWYQQVLGQGPQFIFQYYEKEERGRGNFPDRFSARQFPNYSSELNVNALLLGDSALYLCASSFPGTTNEQFFGPGTRLTVL.

The chain combines TRBV7-6 with TRBJ2-1; tentative D call: TRBD2 (6 bases). Trimming left V 7 bases short and J 2 bases short, with 18 bases between. In germline, CDR1 is SGHVS, CDR2 FNYEAQ. The CDR3 runs to 16 residues. This chain's CDR3 is CASTLLGGTPYNEQFF. Written as DNA, the CDR3 is TGTGCCAGCACCCTACTCGGCGGGACGCCCTACAATGAGCAGTTCTTC.

The chain combines TRBV30 with TRBJ1-1; no firm D call. Trimming stripped 1 base from V and 6 bases from J, with 9 bases between. This CDR3 has 12 residues. Germline loops: CDR1 GTSNPN, CDR2 SVGIG (reference sequence). The CDR3 is CAWSAIRSEAFF. CDR3 bases: TGTGCCTGGAGTGCTATCAGATCTGAAGCTTTCTTT.

The J gene is TRBJ1-2, the V gene TRBV5-1, with D unclear. Trimming pared 0 bases from V and 5 bases from J, leaving 14 bases between. This CDR3 is built from 15 residues. The germline V gene has CDR1 SGHRS and CDR2 YFSETQ. As DNA, the CDR3 is TGCGCCAGCAGCTTGGTCAGAGGTCCACTTTATGGCTACACCTTC. Translation: CASSLVRGPLYGYTF.

This clone occurred a few times. The rearrangement uses TRBV12-3 or TRBV12-4 and TRBJ1-4; D not certain. This CDR3 region has 13 residues. V dropped 6 bases and J dropped 10 bases, with 15 bases sitting between them. CDR3 coding DNA: TGTGCCAGCAGCCGGAGCGAAGGCGTAAAACTGTTTTTT. It yields the protein CASSRSEGVKLFF.

The V and J genes are TRBV7-9 and TRBJ1-1, with 8 positions matching TRBD1. V trimming: 5 bases; J trimming: 2 bases; junction bases outside the gene matches: 4. CDR3 length: 14 amino acids. The germline V gene encodes CDR1 SEHNR and CDR2 FQNEAQ (reference sequence). The CDR3 loop is CASSTGQGNTEAFF. Written as DNA, the CDR3 is TGTGCCAGCAGCACAGGACAGGGTAACACTGAAGCTTTCTTT.

The chain has TRBV6-1 and TRBJ2-7; 8 nucleotides match TRBD1. With 3 bases clipped from V and 7 bases from J, the junction kept 11 bases outside the gene matches. This CDR3 contains 15 residues. Germline CDR1 MNHNS, CDR2 SASEGT. In nucleotides, the CDR3 is TGTGCCAGCAGTGACGGACAGGGACCGTTTGCGGAGCAGTACTTC. Its translation: CASSDGQGPFAEQYF.

This clone was found once. The chain joins TRBV16 to TRBJ1-1; D is unresolved. In germline, CDR1 is KGHSY, CDR2 FQNENV. This CDR3 is 15 amino acids long. V was shortened by 2 bases and J by 0 bases, with 10 bases between the two germline ends. The CDR3 nucleotides are TGTGCCAGCAGCCAAGAGGTAAACTTGAACACTGAAGCTTTCTTT. It translates to CASSQEVNLNTEAFF.

The J gene is TRBJ1-4, the V gene TRBV5-1, with D possibly TRBD1 on 6 matching bases. Trimming removed 4 bases from V and 6 bases from J, with 13 bases in between. The CDR3 extends over 14 amino acids. Per the germline V gene, CDR1 is SGHRS and CDR2 is YFSETQ. CDR3 in amino acids: CASSGEEGDEKLFF. CDR3 coding DNA: TGCGCCAGCAGCGGGGAGGAGGGGGATGAAAAACTGTTTTTT.

The chain couples TRBV12-3 or TRBV12-4 to TRBJ2-7, with D possibly being TRBD1 or TRBD2 (7 bases each). V lost 7 bases and J lost 7, with 17 bases in between. The CDR3 loop spans 13 amino acids. The chain's CDR3 is CASTPGRGREQYF. CDR3 in DNA: TGTGCCAGCACCCCTGGGAGGGGGCGAGAGCAGTACTTC.

The genes are TRBV5-1 and TRBJ2-5; D tentatively reads TRBD1 or TRBD2 (5 bases each). V was trimmed by 1 base and J by 5 bases, leaving 15 bases between them. Germline V gene lookup returns CDR1 SGHRS and CDR2 YFSETQ. The CDR3 sequence is 15 residues long. The CDR3 DNA reads as TGCGCCAGCAGCTTGTCAGGGAATGGCGGGGAGACCCAGTACTTC. Encoded protein: CASSLSGNGGETQYF.

The gene calls are TRBV14 and TRBJ1-6; D may be TRBD1 (5 bases). Germline CDR1 reads SGHDN; CDR2 reads FVKESK. Trimming stripped 5 bases from V and 7 bases from J, with 9 bases between. The CDR3 contains 13 residues. In DNA, the CDR3 is TGTGCCAGCAGCACACACAGGAATTCACCCCTCCACTTT. Its protein product is CASSTHRNSPLHF. Drawing the rest from reference TRBV14 and TRBJ1-6, the complete variable domain is EAGVTQFPSHSVIEKGQTVTLRCDPISGHDNLYWYRRVMGKEIKFLLHFVKESKQDESGMPNNRFLAERTGGTYSTLKVQPAELEDSGVYFCASSTHRNSPLHFGNGTRLTVT.

V usage is TRBV19 and J usage is TRBJ1-1, with D possibly being TRBD1 (5 bases). Germline V gene data show CDR1 as LNHDA and CDR2 as SQIVND (reference sequence). CDR3 length: 14 residues. V dropped 7 bases and J dropped 5 bases, with 17 bases sitting between them. The CDR3 protein is CASTLALGRTEAFF. The CDR3 coding sequence is TGTGCCAGTACCCTGGCCCTGGGGCGGACTGAAGCTTTCTTT.

The chain has TRBV5-1 and TRBJ2-3; no clear D. V lost 4 bases and J 1 base, leaving 19 bases between the germline ends. Germline-derived CDR1 and CDR2 are SGHRS and YFSETQ. The CDR3 runs to 17 residues. Here the CDR3 reads CASSPTSGAAGTDTQYF. For the CDR3, the DNA is TGCGCCAGCAGCCCAACTTCAGGTGCCGCGGGCACAGATACGCAGTATTTT.

The rearrangement links TRBV28 to TRBJ2-1, with a possible D match to TRBD2 (5 bases). Trimming took 6 bases from V and 0 from J, leaving 15 bases between them. This CDR3 is 16 amino acids long. Germline-derived CDR1 and CDR2 are MDHEN and SYDVKM. This chain's CDR3 is CASSPRTFGSYNEQFF. The CDR3 bases are TGTGCCAGCAGCCCCCGGACTTTTGGCTCCTACAATGAGCAGTTCTTC.

V gene TRBV28 combines with J gene TRBJ2-1; the match to TRBD1 covers 9 bases. Germline V gives CDR1 MDHEN, CDR2 SYDVKM. The CDR3 extends over 13 amino acids. V lost 6 bases to trimming and J lost 6 bases; unmatched junction nucleotides: 3. This CDR3 reads CASRGTGPNEQFF. CDR3 coding DNA: TGTGCCAGCAGAGGGACAGGGCCCAATGAGCAGTTCTTC.

The rearrangement links TRBV6-2 or TRBV6-3 to TRBJ2-2, with 7 bases that match TRBD2. Germline V gene lookup returns CDR1 MNHEY and CDR2 SVGEGT. There are 17 residues in the CDR3. V lost 0 bases to trimming and J lost 6 bases; unmatched junction nucleotides: 10. CDR3 in amino acids: CASSYSSVRGDPGELFF. The CDR3 DNA reads TGTGCCAGCAGTTACTCGAGTGTACGGGGGGACCCCGGGGAGCTGTTTTTT.

This clone was observed a few times. The sample holds other DNA sequences that translate to the same CDR3. The J gene is TRBJ2-5, the V gene TRBV10-3; no reliable D call. This CDR3 is built from 12 residues. The germline V and J ends were trimmed by 8 bases and 2 bases, with 9 bases remaining between them. Germline-derived CDR1 and CDR2 are ENHRY and SYGVKD. CDR3 loop: CAIGPGQETQYF. CDR3 sequence (DNA): TGTGCCATCGGCCCAGGACAAGAGACCCAGTACTTC.

The chain employs TRBV7-9 and TRBJ2-1; tentative D call: TRBD1 (6 bases). Trimming took 4 bases from V and 10 from J, leaving 11 bases between them. This CDR3 has 12 residues. CDR1 and CDR2 (germline): SEHNR, FQNEAQ (reference sequence). In nucleotides, the CDR3 is TGTGCCAGCAGCTCGGGACATTGGGAGCAGTTCTTC. Translated, it gives CASSSGHWEQFF.

This chain joins TRBV6-1 and TRBJ2-1, with 7 bases matching TRBD1. The J segment lost 6 bases and the V segment lost 2 bases, leaving 10 bases of the junction unmatched. Germline loops: CDR1 MNHNS, CDR2 SASEGT. CDR3 size: 16 residues. The CDR3: CASSENGIAGGNEQFF. For the CDR3, the DNA is TGTGCCAGCAGTGAAAACGGGATAGCAGGGGGCAATGAGCAGTTCTTC.

The genes are TRBV27 and TRBJ2-7; D not certain. The CDR3 loop spans 15 amino acids. With 3 bases removed from V and 5 bases from J, the gap between germline ends came to 17 bases. Germline loops: CDR1 MNHEY, CDR2 SMNVEV (reference sequence). The CDR3 is CASSFSPDPDHEQYF. The CDR3 DNA reads TGTGCCAGCAGTTTTAGCCCGGACCCAGACCACGAGCAGTACTTC.

V is TRBV16 and J is TRBJ2-1; the match to TRBD2 covers 7 bases. Germline trimming cut 2 bases from V and 0 bases from J; bases unmatched to any gene: 1. The CDR3 consists of 15 residues. Germline values: CDR1 KGHSY, CDR2 FQNENV. CDR3 loop: CASSQAGDSYNEQFF. The CDR3 nucleotides read TGTGCCAGCAGCCAAGCGGGAGACTCCTACAATGAGCAGTTCTTC.

V and J are TRBV12-3 or TRBV12-4 and TRBJ1-1, with a weak D call TRBD1 (5 bases). With 7 bases removed from V and 10 bases from J, the gap between germline ends came to 13 bases. The CDR3 is 11 residues long. CDR3 in amino acids: CASMLGVGAFF. The CDR3 DNA follows: TGTGCCAGCATGCTGGGGGTCGGAGCTTTCTTT.

The chain employs TRBV15 and TRBJ2-7; D is undetermined. In germline, CDR1 is LNHNV, CDR2 YYDKDF (reference sequence). The CDR3 extends over 16 amino acids. V was trimmed by 1 base and J by 0 bases, leaving 13 bases between them. The CDR3 here is CATSRGYSSSSYEQYF. The CDR3 nucleotides read TGTGCCACCAGCAGAGGCTACAGTTCTAGCTCCTACGAGCAGTACTTC.